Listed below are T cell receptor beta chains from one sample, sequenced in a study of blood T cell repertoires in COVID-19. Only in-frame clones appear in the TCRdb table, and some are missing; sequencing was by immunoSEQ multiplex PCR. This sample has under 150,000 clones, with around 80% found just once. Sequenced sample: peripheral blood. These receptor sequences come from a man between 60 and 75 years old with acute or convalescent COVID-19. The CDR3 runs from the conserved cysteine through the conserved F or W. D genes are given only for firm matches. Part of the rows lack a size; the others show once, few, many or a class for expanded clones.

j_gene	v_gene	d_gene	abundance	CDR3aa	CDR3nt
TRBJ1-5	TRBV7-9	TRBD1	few	CASSLALGTDSNQPQHF	TGTGCCAGCAGCTTAGCGCTTGGGACAGACTCTAATCAGCCCCAGCATTTT
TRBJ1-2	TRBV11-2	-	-	CASSLGRETYYGYTF	TGTGCCAGCAGCTTAGGCAGGGAAACTTATTATGGCTACACCTTC
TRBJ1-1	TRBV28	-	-	CASSFPSTGQNTEAFF	TGTGCCAGCAGTTTTCCCTCGACAGGACAGAACACTGAAGCTTTCTTT
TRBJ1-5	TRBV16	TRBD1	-	CASSDAGGFADQPQHF	TGTGCCAGCAGCGACGCAGGGGGATTCGCTGATCAGCCCCAGCATTTT
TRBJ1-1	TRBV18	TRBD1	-	CASLGTVGEAFF	TGTGCCAGCTTGGGGACAGTCGGTGAAGCTTTCTTT
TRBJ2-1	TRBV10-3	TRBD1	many	CAISDHRGYHNEQFF	TGTGCCATCAGTGATCACAGGGGGTACCACAATGAGCAGTTCTTC
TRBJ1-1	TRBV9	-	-	CASSVATMGTNTEAFF	TGTGCCAGCAGCGTAGCTACGATGGGCACGAACACTGAAGCTTTCTTT
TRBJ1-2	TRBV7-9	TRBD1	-	CASTTFDREGYTF	TGTGCCAGCACCACCTTTGACAGGGAAGGCTACACCTTC
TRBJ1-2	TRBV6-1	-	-	CASSEGQWGYTF	TGTGCCAGCAGTGAAGGGCAGTGGGGCTACACCTTC
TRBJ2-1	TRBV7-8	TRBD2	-	CASSLLPTSGLNEQFF	TGTGCCAGCAGCTTACTGCCGACTAGCGGTCTCAATGAGCAGTTCTTC
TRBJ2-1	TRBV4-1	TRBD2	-	CASSQAGREVWNEQFF	TGCGCCAGCAGCCAAGCGGGACGGGAGGTTTGGAATGAGCAGTTCTTC
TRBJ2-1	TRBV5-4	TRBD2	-	CASSGLAPFVQFF	TGTGCCAGCAGCGGACTAGCGCCCTTTGTGCAGTTCTTC
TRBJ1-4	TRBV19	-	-	CATMYRSGGQEKLFF	TGTGCCACTATGTATAGGAGTGGGGGACAAGAAAAACTGTTTTTT
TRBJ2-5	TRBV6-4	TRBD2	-	CASSIVAGETQYF	TGTGCCAGCAGTATAGTAGCGGGAGAGACCCAGTACTTC
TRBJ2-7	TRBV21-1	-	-	CASSTRSGREGPGKAYEQYF	TGTGCCAGCAGCACCCGATCGGGTCGGGAGGGCCCGGGGAAAGCCTACGAGCAGTACTTC
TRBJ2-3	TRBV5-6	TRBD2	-	CASSFGAGGTDTQYF	TGTGCCAGCAGCTTCGGGGCGGGAGGCACAGATACGCAGTATTTT
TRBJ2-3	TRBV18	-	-	CASSPSTGPSTDTQYF	TGTGCCAGCTCACCATCGACAGGACCCAGCACAGATACGCAGTATTTT
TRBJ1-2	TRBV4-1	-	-	CASSQDPVNYGYTF	TGCGCCAGCAGCCAAGATCCGGTAAACTATGGCTACACCTTC
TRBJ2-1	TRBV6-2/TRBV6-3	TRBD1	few	CASSYSRTGGWNEQFF	TGTGCCAGCAGTTACTCTAGGACAGGGGGGTGGAATGAGCAGTTCTTC
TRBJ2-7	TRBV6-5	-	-	CASSPSRRGEQYF	TGTGCCAGCAGTCCCAGCCGGAGAGGCGAGCAGTACTTC
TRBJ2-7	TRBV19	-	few	CASSTERYYEQYF	TGTGCCAGTTCGACAGAAAGATACTACGAGCAGTACTTC
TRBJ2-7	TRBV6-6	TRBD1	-	CASGSYDRGNEQYF	TGTGCCAGCGGATCCTACGACAGGGGAAACGAGCAGTACTTC
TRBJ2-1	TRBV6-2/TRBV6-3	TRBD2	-	CASSYGASGRAEQFF	TGTGCCAGCAGTTACGGCGCTAGCGGGAGGGCCGAGCAGTTCTTC
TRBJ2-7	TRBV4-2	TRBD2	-	CASSQDRGRASYEQYF	TGTGCCAGCAGCCAAGATCGCGGGAGGGCGTCCTACGAGCAGTACTTC
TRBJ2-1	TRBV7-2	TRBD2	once	CASSLSPLAGAHEQFF	TGTGCCAGCAGCTTATCCCCCCTAGCGGGAGCTCATGAGCAGTTCTTC
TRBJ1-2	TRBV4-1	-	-	CASSQVTGNYGYTF	TGCGCCAGCAGCCAAGTCACAGGGAACTATGGCTACACCTTC
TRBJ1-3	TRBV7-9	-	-	CASSYSSGGRNTIYF	TGTGCCAGCAGCTACAGCAGCGGGGGCAGGAACACCATATATTTT
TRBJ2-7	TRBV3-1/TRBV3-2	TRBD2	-	CASSQGLAPVRQQYF	TGTGCCAGCAGCCAAGGACTAGCGCCCGTCCGGCAGCAGTACTTC
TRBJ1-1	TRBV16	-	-	CASSQLGAPEAFF	TGTGCCAGCAGCCAATTGGGGGCGCCTGAAGCTTTCTTT
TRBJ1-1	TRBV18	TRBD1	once	CASSPPGQGDTEAFF	TGTGCCAGCTCACCACCGGGACAGGGAGACACTGAAGCTTTCTTT
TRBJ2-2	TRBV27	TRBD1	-	CASSGGQGIFTGELFF	TGTGCCAGCTCCGGAGGACAGGGTATATTCACCGGGGAGCTGTTTTTT
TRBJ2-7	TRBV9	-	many	CASSVVPTGNYEQYF	TGTGCCAGCAGCGTAGTTCCTACAGGGAACTACGAGCAGTACTTC
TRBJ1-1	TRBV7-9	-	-	CASSLRQENTEAFF	TGTGCCAGCAGCTTAAGACAGGAGAACACTGAAGCTTTCTTT
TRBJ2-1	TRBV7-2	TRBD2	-	CASSIGTSNEQFF	TGTGCCAGCAGCATCGGGACTAGCAATGAGCAGTTCTTC
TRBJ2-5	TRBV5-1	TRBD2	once	CASSPGPRRGGKETQYF	TGCGCCAGCAGCCCGGGCCCCCGGCGCGGGGGTAAAGAGACCCAGTACTTC
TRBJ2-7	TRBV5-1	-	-	CASSLALGNSYEQYF	TGCGCCAGCAGCTTGGCCCTCGGTAACTCCTACGAGCAGTACTTC
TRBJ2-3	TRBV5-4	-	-	CASSLVGGHTDTQYF	TGTGCCAGCAGCTTGGTCGGAGGGCACACAGATACGCAGTATTTT